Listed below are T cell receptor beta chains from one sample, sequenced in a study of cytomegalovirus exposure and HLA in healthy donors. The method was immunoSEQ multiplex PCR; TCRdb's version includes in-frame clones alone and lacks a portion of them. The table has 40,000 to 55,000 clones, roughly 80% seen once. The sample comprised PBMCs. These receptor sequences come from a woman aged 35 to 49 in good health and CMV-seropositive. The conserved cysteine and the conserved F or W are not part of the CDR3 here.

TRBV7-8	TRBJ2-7	ASSLGLAIYEQY
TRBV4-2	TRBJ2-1	ASSQDRSGGAYEQF
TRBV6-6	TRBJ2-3	AGGGQGVTDTQY
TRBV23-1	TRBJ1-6	ASSPRQGIEVSYNSPLH
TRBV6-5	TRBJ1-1	ASRTGGTEAF
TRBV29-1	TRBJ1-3	SGDLDRRSGNTIY
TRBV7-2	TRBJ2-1	ASSLGSAGSYNEQF
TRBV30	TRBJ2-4	AWSVHETGKNIQY
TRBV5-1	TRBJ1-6	ASSPGTGGNNSPLH
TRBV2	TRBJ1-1	ASRDDTNTEAF
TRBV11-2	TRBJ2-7	ASSLSGRSYEQY
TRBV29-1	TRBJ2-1	SVDPSGGIYNEQF
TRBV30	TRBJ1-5	AWSPRDTRSGPNQPQH
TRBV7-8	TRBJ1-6	ASSLAVTANSPLH
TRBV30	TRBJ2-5	AWSVWQNEETQY
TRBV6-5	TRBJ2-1	ASSYRGNEQF
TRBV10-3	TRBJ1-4	AITRDPAEEKLF
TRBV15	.	ATSSSSGVYEQY
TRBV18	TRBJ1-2	ASSLGRGGEGPGYT
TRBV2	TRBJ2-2	ASSQDRVAGELF
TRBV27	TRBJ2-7	ASRPRDSYEQY
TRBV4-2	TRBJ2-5	ASSQGTSGGWETQY
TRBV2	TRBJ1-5	ASSVQTGGNQPQH
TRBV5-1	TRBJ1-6	ASSLGGRDSPLH
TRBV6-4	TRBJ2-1	ASSEGGGAYNEQF
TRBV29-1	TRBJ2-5	SVESQGAGETQY
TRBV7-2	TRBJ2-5	ASGGLRRETQY
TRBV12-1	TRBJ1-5	ASSFVTGVDQPQH
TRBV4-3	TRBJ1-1	ASSQGARPNTEAF
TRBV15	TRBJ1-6	ATSPIRVGAESPLH
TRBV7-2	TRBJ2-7	ASSQDRGRLSEQY
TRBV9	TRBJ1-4	ASSVAGNEKLF
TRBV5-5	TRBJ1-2	ASSLVSDYGYT
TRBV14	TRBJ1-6	ASCTGSSYNSPLH